The 19 T cell receptor beta chains listed next were all sequenced from one sample in a study of blood T cell repertoires in COVID-19. Method: immunoSEQ multiplex PCR; TCRdb's copy keeps in-frame clones and lacks some. Among about 88,000 clones listed, about 88% were seen once. Sequenced: peripheral blood. Every receptor here comes from a woman older than 75 with acute or convalescent COVID-19.

This chain uses TRBV6-2 or TRBV6-3 with TRBJ1-1; D is uncertain. The CDR3 has 13 residues. With 5 bases removed from V and 0 bases from J, the gap between germline ends came to 7 bases. The germline V gene encodes CDR1 MNHEY and CDR2 SVGEGT. In DNA form, the CDR3 reads TGTGCCAGCAGTGCGCAGGTGAACACTGAAGCTTTCTTT. This encodes CASSAQVNTEAFF.

This chain uses TRBV5-1 with TRBJ2-3, with 10 bases fitting TRBD1. CDR1 is SGHRS, CDR2 YFSETQ, per germline. V trimming: 1 base; J trimming: 5 bases; junction bases outside the gene matches: 7. The CDR3 length is 16 residues. The CDR3 coding sequence is TGCGCCAGCAGCTTGCCCGGACAGGGGGATGGAGATACGCAGTATTTT. Translating it yields CASSLPGQGDGDTQYF.

The chain links TRBV12-3 or TRBV12-4 to TRBJ2-7; possibly TRBD2 for D (6 bases). Trimming pared 4 bases from V and 0 bases from J, leaving 7 bases between. CDR3 length: 13 amino acids. In nucleotides, the CDR3 is TGTGCCAGCAGTTCCGGGAGCTCCTACGAGCAGTACTTC. Residues: CASSSGSSYEQYF.

This chain links TRBV19 with TRBJ1-1; no firm D call. Between the trimmed V and J ends, which lost 6 bases and 1 base, there was a span of 12 bases. The CDR3 is 14 amino acids. Germline CDR1 LNHDA, CDR2 SQIVND (reference sequence). The CDR3 sequence is CASRISATNTEAFF. CDR3 in DNA: TGTGCCAGTAGGATCTCCGCTACGAACACTGAAGCTTTCTTT.

The chain recombines TRBV7-2 with TRBJ2-1; 14 bases are shared with TRBD2. Germline CDR1 is SGHTA and CDR2 is FQGNSA. The CDR3 is 15 residues long. V lost 5 bases, J lost 8 bases, and 5 bases stayed unmatched. The CDR3, as DNA: TGTGCCAGCAGCCCCGGGACTAGCGGGAGCTATGAGCAGTTCTTC. The encoded protein is CASSPGTSGSYEQFF.

The V and J genes are TRBV6-5 and TRBJ2-1, with TRBD2 matching 10 bases. V lost 8 bases and J lost 9; bases outside the gene matches: 10. The germline V gene encodes CDR1 MNHEY and CDR2 SVGAGI. The CDR3 extends over 14 amino acids. The CDR3 reads CASCSLAGGSEQFF. CDR3 sequence (DNA): TGTGCCAGCTGCTCATTAGCGGGAGGATCTGAGCAGTTCTTC.

The J gene is TRBJ1-6, the V gene TRBV30; no clear D. The CDR3 totals 14 residues. Germline values: CDR1 GTSNPN, CDR2 SVGIG (reference sequence). V lost 4 bases and J lost 5, with 12 bases in between. The CDR3 protein is CAWITQSNNSPLHF. CDR3 DNA sequence: TGTGCCTGGATAACCCAGTCAAATAATTCACCCCTCCACTTT.

There are a few counts of this clone. The chain combines TRBV9 with TRBJ1-2; TRBD1 matches at 7 bases. CDR3 size: 16 residues. Germline assignment: CDR1 SGDLS and CDR2 YYNGEE. The J segment lost 4 bases and the V segment lost 0 bases, leaving 9 bases of the junction unmatched. Written as DNA, the CDR3 is TGTGCCAGCAGCGTAGGGGTAGGGGGCTCGGGCTATGGCTACACCTTC. Translated, it gives CASSVGVGGSGYGYTF. The variable domain in full, completed from reference TRBV9 and TRBJ1-2, reads DSGVTQTPKHLITATGQRVTLRCSPRSGDLSVYWYQQSLDQGLQFLIQYYNGEERAKGNILERFSAQQFPDLHSELNLSSLELGDSALYFCASSVGVGGSGYGYTFGSGTRLTVV.

This rearrangement joins TRBV29-1 to TRBJ2-1, with 9 bases lining up with TRBD1. The CDR3 has 15 residues. Germline values: CDR1 SQVTM, CDR2 ANQGSEA. V trimming: 1 base; J trimming: 7 bases; junction bases outside the gene matches: 8. CDR3: CSVEVPDRGVNEQFF. For the CDR3, the DNA is TGCAGCGTTGAAGTTCCGGACAGGGGAGTTAATGAGCAGTTCTTC.

The chain employs TRBV19 and TRBJ1-3, with D unresolved. From germline, CDR1 is LNHDA and CDR2 SQIVND (reference sequence). The CDR3 is 16 residues long. Trimming cost V 1 base and J 0 bases, with 10 bases left between them. The CDR3 loop reads CASSIGGLGSGNTIYF. DNA of the CDR3: TGTGCCAGTAGTATAGGAGGACTGGGCTCTGGAAACACCATATATTTT.

The J gene is TRBJ1-2, the V gene TRBV4-2; D is unclear. Germline V gene lookup returns CDR1 LGHNA and CDR2 YNFKEQ. CDR3 length equals 15 residues. Trimming cost V 0 bases and J 4 bases, with 12 bases left between them. CDR3 bases: TGTGCCAGCAGCCAAGATGCGATGCTAGGCTATGGCTACACCTTC. Translation gives CASSQDAMLGYGYTF.

This chain uses TRBV5-1 with TRBJ2-3; 14 nucleotides line up with TRBD2. This CDR3 comprises 16 residues. V shed 4 bases and J 3 bases; nucleotides not matched to a gene: 4. CDR1 is SGHRS, CDR2 YFSETQ, per germline. CDR3 bases: TGCGCCAGCAGCGGGACTAGCGGGGGTGCAACAGATACGCAGTATTTT. As protein: CASSGTSGGATDTQYF.

V and J are TRBV28 and TRBJ2-3, with D perhaps matching TRBD2 (5 bases). The ends were cut back, 1 base at V and 2 bases at J, with 13 bases in the middle. The CDR3 runs to 16 residues. Germline V gives CDR1 MDHEN, CDR2 SYDVKM. The CDR3 region has the DNA TGTGCCAGCAGTTTATCTCTGCCCGGGGTCACAGATACGCAGTATTTT. Translating it yields CASSLSLPGVTDTQYF.

This clone appeared once. This chain connects TRBV2 to TRBJ2-2; D gene uncertain. Germline V CDR1 and CDR2: SNHLY, FYNNEI. The CDR3 runs 13 residues. The germline V and J ends were trimmed by 5 bases and 6 bases, with 10 bases remaining between them. CDR3: CASSSSSPGELFF. The CDR3 DNA is TGTGCCAGCAGTTCATCATCCCCCGGGGAGCTGTTTTTT.

The chain carries TRBV6-2 or TRBV6-3 and TRBJ2-7; 10 bases are a match to TRBD1. V was pared by 1 base and J by 0 bases, with 0 bases of the junction left unmatched. The germline CDR1 and CDR2 sequences are MNHEY and SVGEGT. The CDR3 contains 15 residues. CDR3 loop: CASSYWTGGSYEQYF. The CDR3 DNA sequence: TGTGCCAGCAGTTACTGGACAGGGGGCTCCTACGAGCAGTACTTC.

The V gene is TRBV29-1, the J gene TRBJ1-5, with no clear D. CDR3 length: 13 amino acids. The V gene lost 4 bases and the J gene lost 4 bases, with 11 bases spanning the gap. CDR1 is SQVTM and CDR2 is ANQGSEA in the germline V gene. The CDR3: CSVGGSLNQPQHF. CDR3 DNA sequence: TGCAGCGTTGGAGGGAGTCTTAATCAGCCCCAGCATTTT.

Only one count was recorded for this clone. The chain links TRBV30 to TRBJ2-7, with D perhaps TRBD1 (6 bases). Germline V gene sequence: CDR1 GTSNPN, CDR2 SVGIG (reference sequence). Deletions cut 0 bases from V and 3 bases from J, with 9 bases between. The CDR3 spans 13 residues. The CDR3 DNA follows: TGTGCCTGGAGTGTCGACAGGTACTACGAGCAGTACTTC. This sequence encodes CAWSVDRYYEQYF.

The rearrangement joins TRBV5-1 to TRBJ1-2; no reliable D call. CDR1 SGHRS and CDR2 YFSETQ come from the germline V gene. The CDR3 spans 15 residues. The ends were cut back, 0 bases at V and 6 bases at J, with 15 bases in the middle. The CDR3 nucleotides are TGCGCCAGCAGCTTGGAGAGGCGAGGGTTTGATGGCTACACCTTC. It codes for CASSLERRGFDGYTF.

The V and J genes are TRBV7-3 and TRBJ2-1; 7 bases are shared with TRBD2. The CDR3 is 15 residues long. J gave up 5 bases and V 1 base, and 5 bases lay outside the gene matches. Germline CDR1 is SGHTA and CDR2 is FQGTGA. The CDR3 loop is CASSLRGGAHNEQFF. CDR3 DNA: TGTGCCAGCAGCTTAAGGGGGGGAGCCCACAATGAGCAGTTCTTC. Full variable domain (remainder filled in from reference TRBV7-3 and TRBJ2-1): GAGVSQTPSNKVTEKGKYVELRCDPISGHTALYWYRQSLGQGPEFLIYFQGTGAADDSGLPNDRFFAVRPEGSVSTLKIQRTERGDSAVYLCASSLRGGAHNEQFFGPGTRLTVL.